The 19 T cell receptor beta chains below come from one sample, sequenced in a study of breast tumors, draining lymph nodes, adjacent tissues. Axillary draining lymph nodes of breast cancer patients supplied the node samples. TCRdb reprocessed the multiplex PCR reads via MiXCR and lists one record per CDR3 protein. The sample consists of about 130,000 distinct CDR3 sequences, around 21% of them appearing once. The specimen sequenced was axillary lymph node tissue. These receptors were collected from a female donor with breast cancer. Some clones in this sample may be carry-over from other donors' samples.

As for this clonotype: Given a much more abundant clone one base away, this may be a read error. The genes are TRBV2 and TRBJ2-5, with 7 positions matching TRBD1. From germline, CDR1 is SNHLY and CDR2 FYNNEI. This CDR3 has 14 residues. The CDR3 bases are TGTGCCAGCAGTGAATATAGAAGACAGGGCTGGGTCTGCTTC. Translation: CASSEYRRQGWVCF.

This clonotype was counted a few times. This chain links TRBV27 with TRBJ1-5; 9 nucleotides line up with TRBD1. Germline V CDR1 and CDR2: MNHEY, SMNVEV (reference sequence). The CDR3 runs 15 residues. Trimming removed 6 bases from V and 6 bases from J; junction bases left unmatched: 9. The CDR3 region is CASRGTGWIGQPQHF. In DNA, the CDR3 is TGTGCCAGCAGGGGGACAGGGTGGATTGGTCAGCCCCAGCATTTT.

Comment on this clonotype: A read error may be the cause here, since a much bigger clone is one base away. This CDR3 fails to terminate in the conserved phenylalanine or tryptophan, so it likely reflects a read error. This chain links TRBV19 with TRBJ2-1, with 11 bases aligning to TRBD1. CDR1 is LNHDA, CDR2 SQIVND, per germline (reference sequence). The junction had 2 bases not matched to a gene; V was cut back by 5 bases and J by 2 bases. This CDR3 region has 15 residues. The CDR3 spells CASSVGQGAYNEQFL. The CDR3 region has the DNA TGTGCCAGTAGTGTGGGACAGGGGGCCTACAATGAGCAGTTCCTC.

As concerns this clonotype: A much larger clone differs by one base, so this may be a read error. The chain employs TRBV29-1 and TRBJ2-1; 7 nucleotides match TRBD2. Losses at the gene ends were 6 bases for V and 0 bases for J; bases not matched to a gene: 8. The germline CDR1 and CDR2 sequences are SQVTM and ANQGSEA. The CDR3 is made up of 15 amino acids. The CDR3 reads CSVALAVSSYNEQFF. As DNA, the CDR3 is TGCAGCGTGGCCCTAGCGGTGAGCTCCTACAATGAGCAGTTCTTC.

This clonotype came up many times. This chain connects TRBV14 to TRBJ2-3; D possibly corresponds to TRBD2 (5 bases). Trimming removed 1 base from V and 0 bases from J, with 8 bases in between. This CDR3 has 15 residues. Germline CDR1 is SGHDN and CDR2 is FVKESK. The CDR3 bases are TGTGCCAGCAGCCAAGGGCGACTAAGCACAGATACGCAGTATTTT. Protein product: CASSQGRLSTDTQYF. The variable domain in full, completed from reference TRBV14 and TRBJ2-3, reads EAGVTQFPSHSVIEKGQTVTLRCDPISGHDNLYWYRRVMGKEIKFLLHFVKESKQDESGMPNNRFLAERTGGTYSTLKVQPAELEDSGVYFCASSQGRLSTDTQYFGPGTRLTVL.

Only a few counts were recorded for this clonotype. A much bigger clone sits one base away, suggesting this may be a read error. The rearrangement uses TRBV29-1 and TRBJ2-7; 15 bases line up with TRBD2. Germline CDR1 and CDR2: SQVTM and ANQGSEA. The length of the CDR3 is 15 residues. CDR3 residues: CGVWTSGRAGYEQYF. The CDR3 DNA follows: TGCGGCGTTTGGACTAGCGGGAGGGCCGGGTACGAGCAGTACTTC.

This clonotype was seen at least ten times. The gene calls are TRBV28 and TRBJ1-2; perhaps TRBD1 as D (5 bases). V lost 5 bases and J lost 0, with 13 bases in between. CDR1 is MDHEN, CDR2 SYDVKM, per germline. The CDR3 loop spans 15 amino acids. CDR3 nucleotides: TGTGCCAGCAGTACCCTCGGGACGGCTAACTATGGCTACACCTTC. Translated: CASSTLGTANYGYTF.

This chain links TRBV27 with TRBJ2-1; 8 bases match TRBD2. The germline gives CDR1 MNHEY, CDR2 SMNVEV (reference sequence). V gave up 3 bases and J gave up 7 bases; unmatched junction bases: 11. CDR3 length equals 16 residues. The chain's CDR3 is CASSFSISGGKNEQFF. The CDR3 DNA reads TGTGCCAGCAGTTTCTCCATCAGCGGGGGAAAGAATGAGCAGTTCTTC.

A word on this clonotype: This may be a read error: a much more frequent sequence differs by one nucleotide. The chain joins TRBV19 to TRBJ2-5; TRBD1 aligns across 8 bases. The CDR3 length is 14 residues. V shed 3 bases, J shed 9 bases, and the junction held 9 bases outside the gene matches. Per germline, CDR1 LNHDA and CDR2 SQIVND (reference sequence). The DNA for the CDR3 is TGTGCCAGTAGTATCGGACAGGGTATGGAGGCCCAGTACTTC. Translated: CASSIGQGMEAQYF.

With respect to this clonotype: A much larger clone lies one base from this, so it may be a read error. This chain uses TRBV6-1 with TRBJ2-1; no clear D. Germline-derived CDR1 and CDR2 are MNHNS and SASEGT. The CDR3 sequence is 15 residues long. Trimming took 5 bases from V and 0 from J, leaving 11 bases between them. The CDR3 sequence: CASSLGKGSYNEQFF. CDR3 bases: TGTGCCAGCAGTTTGGGAAAAGGCTCCTACAATGAGCAGTTCTTC.

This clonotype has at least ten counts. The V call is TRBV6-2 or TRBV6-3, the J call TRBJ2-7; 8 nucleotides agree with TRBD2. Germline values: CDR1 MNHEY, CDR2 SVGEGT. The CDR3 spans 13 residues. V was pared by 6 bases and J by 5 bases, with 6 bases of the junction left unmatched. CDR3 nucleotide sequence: TGTGCCAGCAGCCCGGGACTAGTCAACGAGCAGTACTTC. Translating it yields CASSPGLVNEQYF.

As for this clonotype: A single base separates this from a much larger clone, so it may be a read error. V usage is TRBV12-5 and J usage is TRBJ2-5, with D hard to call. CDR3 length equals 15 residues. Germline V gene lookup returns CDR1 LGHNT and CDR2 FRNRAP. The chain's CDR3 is CASGLLTQPQEAQYF. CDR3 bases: TGTGCTAGTGGTTTGCTGACACAGCCCCAAGAGGCCCAGTACTTC.

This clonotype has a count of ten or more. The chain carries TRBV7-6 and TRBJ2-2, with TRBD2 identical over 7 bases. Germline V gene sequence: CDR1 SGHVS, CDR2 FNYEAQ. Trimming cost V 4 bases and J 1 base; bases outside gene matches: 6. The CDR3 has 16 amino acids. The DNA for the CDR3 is TGTGCCAGCAGCTCCTCAGCGGGACTGAACACCGGGGAGCTGTTTTTT. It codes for CASSSSAGLNTGELFF.

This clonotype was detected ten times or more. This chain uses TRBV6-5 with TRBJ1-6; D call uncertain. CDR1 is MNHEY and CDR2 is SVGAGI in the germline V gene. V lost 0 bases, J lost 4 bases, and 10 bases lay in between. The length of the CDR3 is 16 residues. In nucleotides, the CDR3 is TGTGCCAGCAGTTACTCGATTAGCGGTTATAATTCACCCCTCCACTTT. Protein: CASSYSISGYNSPLHF.

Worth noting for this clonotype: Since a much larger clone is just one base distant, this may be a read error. DNA for the CDR3: TGTGCCAGCAGCTTGGTTTTGGGCCACGAGCAGTGCTTC. This translates into CASSLVLGHEQCF. The V and J genes are TRBV5-6 and TRBJ2-7, with D unresolved. Germline V gives CDR1 SGHDT, CDR2 YYEEEE. CDR3 length: 13 amino acids.

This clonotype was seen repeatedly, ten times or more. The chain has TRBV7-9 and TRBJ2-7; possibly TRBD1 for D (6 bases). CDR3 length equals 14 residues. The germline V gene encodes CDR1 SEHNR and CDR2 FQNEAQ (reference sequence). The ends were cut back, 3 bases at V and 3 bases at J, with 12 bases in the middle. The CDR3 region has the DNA TGTGCCAGCAGCTTCACACAGGGACACTACGAGCAGTACTTC. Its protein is CASSFTQGHYEQYF.

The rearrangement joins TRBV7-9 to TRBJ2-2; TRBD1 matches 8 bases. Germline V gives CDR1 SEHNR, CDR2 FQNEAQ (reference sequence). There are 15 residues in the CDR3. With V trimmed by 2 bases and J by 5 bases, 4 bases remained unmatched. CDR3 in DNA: TGTGCCAGCAGCTTACAGGGGGCTAGTACCGGGGAGCTGTTTTTT. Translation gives CASSLQGASTGELFF.

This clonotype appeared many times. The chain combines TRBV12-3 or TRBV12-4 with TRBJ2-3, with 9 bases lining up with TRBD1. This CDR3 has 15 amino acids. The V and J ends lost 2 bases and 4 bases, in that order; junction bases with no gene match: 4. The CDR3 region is CASSLNRGRADTQYF. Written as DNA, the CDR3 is TGTGCCAGCAGTTTAAACAGGGGGCGAGCAGATACGCAGTATTTT.

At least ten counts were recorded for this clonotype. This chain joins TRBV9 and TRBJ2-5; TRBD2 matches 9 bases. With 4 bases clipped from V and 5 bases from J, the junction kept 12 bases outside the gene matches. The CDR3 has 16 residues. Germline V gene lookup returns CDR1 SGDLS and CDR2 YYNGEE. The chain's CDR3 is CASSPFGGRAGETQYF. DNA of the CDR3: TGTGCCAGCAGCCCCTTCGGCGGGAGGGCCGGGGAGACCCAGTACTTC.